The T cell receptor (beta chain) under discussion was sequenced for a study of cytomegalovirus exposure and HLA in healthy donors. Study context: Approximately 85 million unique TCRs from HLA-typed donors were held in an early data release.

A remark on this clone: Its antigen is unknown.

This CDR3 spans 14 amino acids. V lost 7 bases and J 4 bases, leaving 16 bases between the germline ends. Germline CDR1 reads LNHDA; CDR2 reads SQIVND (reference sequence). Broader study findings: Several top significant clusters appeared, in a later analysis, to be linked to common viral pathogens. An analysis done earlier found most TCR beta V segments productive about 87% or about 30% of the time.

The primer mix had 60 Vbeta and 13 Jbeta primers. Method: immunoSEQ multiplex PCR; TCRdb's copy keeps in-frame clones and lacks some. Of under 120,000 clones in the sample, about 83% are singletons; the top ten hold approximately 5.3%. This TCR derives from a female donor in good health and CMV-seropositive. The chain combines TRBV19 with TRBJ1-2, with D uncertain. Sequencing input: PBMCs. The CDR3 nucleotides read TGTGCCAGTACCCGCGGGCAGGCGGCCTATGGCTACACCTTC. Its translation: CASTRGQAAYGYTF. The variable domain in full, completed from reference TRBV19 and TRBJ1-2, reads DGGITQSPKYLFRKEGQNVTLSCEQNLNHDAMYWYRQDPGQGLRLIYYSQIVNDFQKGDIAEGYSVSREKKESFPLTVTSAQKNPTAFYLCASTRGQAAYGYTFGSGTRLTVV.